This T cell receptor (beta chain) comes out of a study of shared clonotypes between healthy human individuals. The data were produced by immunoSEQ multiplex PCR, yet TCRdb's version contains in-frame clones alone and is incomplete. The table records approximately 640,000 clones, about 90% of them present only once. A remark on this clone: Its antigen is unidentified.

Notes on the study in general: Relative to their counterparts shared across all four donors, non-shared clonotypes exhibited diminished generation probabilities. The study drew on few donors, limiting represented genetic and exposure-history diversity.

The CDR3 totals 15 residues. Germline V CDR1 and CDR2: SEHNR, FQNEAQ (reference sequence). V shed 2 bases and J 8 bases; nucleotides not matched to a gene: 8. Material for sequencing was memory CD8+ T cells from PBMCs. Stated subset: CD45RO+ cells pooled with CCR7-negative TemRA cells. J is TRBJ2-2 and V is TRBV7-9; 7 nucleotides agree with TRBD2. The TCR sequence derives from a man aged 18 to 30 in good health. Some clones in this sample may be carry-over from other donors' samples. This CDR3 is CASSLSSGRVGELFF. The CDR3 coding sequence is TGTGCCAGCAGCTTATCATCAGGGAGGGTAGGGGAGCTGTTTTTT.